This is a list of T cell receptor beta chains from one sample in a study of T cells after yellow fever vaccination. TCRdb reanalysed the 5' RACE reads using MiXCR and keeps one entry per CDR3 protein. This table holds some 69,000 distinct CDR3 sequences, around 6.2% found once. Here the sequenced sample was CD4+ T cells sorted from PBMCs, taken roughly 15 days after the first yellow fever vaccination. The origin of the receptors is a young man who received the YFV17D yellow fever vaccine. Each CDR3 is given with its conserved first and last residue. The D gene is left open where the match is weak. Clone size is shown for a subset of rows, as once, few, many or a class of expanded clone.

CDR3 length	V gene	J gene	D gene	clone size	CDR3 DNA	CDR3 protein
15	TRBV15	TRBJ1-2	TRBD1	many	TGTGCCACCAGCGGTTTCGACAGGGGAGATTATGGCTACACCTTC	CATSGFDRGDYGYTF
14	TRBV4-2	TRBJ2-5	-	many	TGTGCCAGCAGCCAAGTCCCAGGGGAGGAGACCCAGTACTTC	CASSQVPGEETQYF
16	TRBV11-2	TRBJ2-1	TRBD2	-	TGTGCCAGCAGCCGCCCCGGGACTAGGTTTCAAAATGAGCAGTTCTTC	CASSRPGTRFQNEQFF
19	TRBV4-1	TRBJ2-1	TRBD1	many	TGCGCCAGCAGCCAAGAGGGGGCTGGGACAGGGTGGGGGTTCAATGAGCAGTTCTTC	CASSQEGAGTGWGFNEQFF
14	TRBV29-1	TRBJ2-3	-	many	TGCAGCGTTGAAGTGGGGGCGAGCACAGATACGCAGTATTTT	CSVEVGASTDTQYF
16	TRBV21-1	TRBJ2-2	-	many	TGTGCCAGCAGCAAACTCCCCGGGAAGAACACCGGGGAGCTGTTTTTT	CASSKLPGKNTGELFF
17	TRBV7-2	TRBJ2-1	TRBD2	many	TGTGCCAGCAGCTTAAATGCGGCGGGGGTAGCCTACAATGAGCAGTTCTTC	CASSLNAAGVAYNEQFF
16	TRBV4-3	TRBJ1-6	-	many	TGCGCCAGCAGCCAAGAGGTGGCGGGGGGTATGTCACCCCTCCACTTT	CASSQEVAGGMSPLHF
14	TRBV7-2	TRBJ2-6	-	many	TGTGCCAGCACCCGAACGTCCGGGGCCAACGTCCTGACTTTC	CASTRTSGANVLTF
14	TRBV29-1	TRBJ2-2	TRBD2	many	TGCAGCGCCGCGACTAGCGGGGGGGCCGGGGAGCTGTTTTTT	CSAATSGGAGELFF
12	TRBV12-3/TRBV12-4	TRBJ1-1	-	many	TGTGCCAGCAGCTTAGCGAGGTGGGAGACTTTCTTT	CASSLARWETFF
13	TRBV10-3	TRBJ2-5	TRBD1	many	TGTGCCATCAGCACCGACAGGGGAGAGACCCAGTACTTC	CAISTDRGETQYF
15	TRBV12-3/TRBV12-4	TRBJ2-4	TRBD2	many	TGTGCCAGCAGTCCCCAACTAGCGGGGGTTAACATTCAGTACTTC	CASSPQLAGVNIQYF
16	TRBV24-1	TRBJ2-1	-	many	TGTGCCACCAGTGATCCCGGAGCAAACCACTACAATGAGCAGTTCTTC	CATSDPGANHYNEQFF
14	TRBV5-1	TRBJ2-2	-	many	TGCGCCAGCAGCGAGGGTACGAACACCGGGGAGCTGTTTTTT	CASSEGTNTGELFF
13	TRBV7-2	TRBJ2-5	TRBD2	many	TGTGCCAGCAGCGGGGGGGGTACAGAGACCCAGTACTTC	CASSGGGTETQYF
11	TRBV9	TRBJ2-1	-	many	TGTGCCAGCAGCGCCCGACAGGAGCAGTTCTTC	CASSARQEQFF
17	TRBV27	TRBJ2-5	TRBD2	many	TGTGCCAGCAGTTTAAGGGCTAGCGGGGGGGCTTGGGAGACCCAGTACTTC	CASSLRASGGAWETQYF
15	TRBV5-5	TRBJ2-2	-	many	TGTGCCAGCAGCTTGGTCAGGGGACACGCCGGGGAGCTGTTTTTT	CASSLVRGHAGELFF
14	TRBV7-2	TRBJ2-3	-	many	TGTGCCAGCAGCCCCGGGGGAAGCACAGATACGCAGTATTTT	CASSPGGSTDTQYF
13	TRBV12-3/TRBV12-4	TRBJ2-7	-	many	TGTGCCAGCAGTATTCAAGAGATCTACGAGCAGTACTTC	CASSIQEIYEQYF
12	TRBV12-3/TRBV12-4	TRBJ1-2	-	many	TGTGCCAGCAGTCGACCCAACTATGGCTACACCTTC	CASSRPNYGYTF
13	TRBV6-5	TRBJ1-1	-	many	TGTGCCAGCAGTTACGCAGAGAACACTGAAGCTTTCTTT	CASSYAENTEAFF
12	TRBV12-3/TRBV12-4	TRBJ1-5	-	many	TGTGCCAGCAGTTTAAACAGCTTGCCCCAGCATTTT	CASSLNSLPQHF
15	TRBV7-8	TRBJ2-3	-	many	TGTGCCAGCAGCTTTCCCGGACTCTCCACAGATACGCAGTATTTT	CASSFPGLSTDTQYF
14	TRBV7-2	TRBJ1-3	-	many	TGTGCCAGCAGCTCGCGGACCTCTGGAAACACCATATATTTT	CASSSRTSGNTIYF
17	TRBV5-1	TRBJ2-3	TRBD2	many	TGCGCCAGCAGCTTTACTACGGGGGGGCCGATCAAAGATACGCAGTATTTT	CASSFTTGGPIKDTQYF
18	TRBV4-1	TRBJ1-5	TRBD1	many	TGCGCCAGCAGCCGATCGCCCCCGGAACAGGGGGTTGGTCAGCCCCAGCATTTT	CASSRSPPEQGVGQPQHF
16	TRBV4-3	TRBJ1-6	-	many	TGCGCCAGCAGCCAGGACTTACAGGGCTTTGGCTCACCCCTCCACTTT	CASSQDLQGFGSPLHF
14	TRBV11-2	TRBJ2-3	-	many	TGTGCCAGCAGCTGGGGGGGCTGGACAGATACGCAGTATTTT	CASSWGGWTDTQYF
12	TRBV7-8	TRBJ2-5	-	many	TGTGCCAGCAGCCGAGCGGAAGAGACCCAGTACTTC	CASSRAEETQYF
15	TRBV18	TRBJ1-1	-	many	TGTGCCAGCTCACCACTGGAGGGACTCAGGACTGAAGCTTTCTTT	CASSPLEGLRTEAFF
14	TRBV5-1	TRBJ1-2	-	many	TGCGCCAGCAGCTCCCTCCAGGGAAACTATGGCTACACCTTC	CASSSLQGNYGYTF
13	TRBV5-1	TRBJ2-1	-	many	TGCGCCAGCAGCTTGGAACCCAACAATGAGCAGTTCTTC	CASSLEPNNEQFF
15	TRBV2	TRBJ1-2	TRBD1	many	TGTGCCAGCAGTGAAGGGACAGGAGGCGGCTATGGCTACACCTTC	CASSEGTGGGYGYTF
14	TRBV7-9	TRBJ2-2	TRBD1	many	TGTGCCAGCAGCCCAACAGGGGTTGACGGGGAGCTGTTTTTT	CASSPTGVDGELFF
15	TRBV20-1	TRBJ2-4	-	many	TGCAGTGCTAGAGATTCCCCACAGGGAAGGCACATTCAGTACTTC	CSARDSPQGRHIQYF
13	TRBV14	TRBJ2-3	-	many	TGTGCCAGCAGCCAAGCAGGGGCGGATACGCAGTATTTT	CASSQAGADTQYF
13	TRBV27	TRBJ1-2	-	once	TGTGCCAGCAGTTTCGCAGCAGGGAGCGGCTACACCTTC	CASSFAAGSGYTF
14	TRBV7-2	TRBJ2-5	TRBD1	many	TGTGCCAGCAGCTTAGCGGGACAGCAAGAGACCCAGTACTTC	CASSLAGQQETQYF
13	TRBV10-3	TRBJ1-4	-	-	TGTGCCATCAGCGGGACAACTAATGAAAAACTGTTTTTT	CAISGTTNEKLFF
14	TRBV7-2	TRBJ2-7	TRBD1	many	TGTGCCAGCAGCGGGGACAGGGGGCCCTACGAGCAGTACTTC	CASSGDRGPYEQYF
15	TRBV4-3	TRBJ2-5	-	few	TGCGCCAGCAGCCCCACGGGTAGCCCGGGTGAGACCCAGTACTTC	CASSPTGSPGETQYF
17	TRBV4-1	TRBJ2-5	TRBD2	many	TGCGCCAGCAGCCTCGCGATCAGTCGGGGGGGCTTAGAGACCCAGTACTTC	CASSLAISRGGLETQYF
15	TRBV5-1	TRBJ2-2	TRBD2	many	TGCGCCAGCAGCTTTAGCGGGGCTCACACCGGGGAGCTGTTTTTT	CASSFSGAHTGELFF
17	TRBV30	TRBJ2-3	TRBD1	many	TGTGCCTGGAGTCTCTTTTTGGTGGGGACAGCGCAAGATACGCAGTATTTT	CAWSLFLVGTAQDTQYF
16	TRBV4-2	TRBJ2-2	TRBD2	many	TGTGCCAGCAGCCAAGAACCCGGGGGGGCTGCCGGGGAGCTGTTTTTT	CASSQEPGGAAGELFF
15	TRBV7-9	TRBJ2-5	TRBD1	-	TGTGCCAGCGGCCGCGACAGGGGGTTAGGAGAGACCCAGTACTTC	CASGRDRGLGETQYF
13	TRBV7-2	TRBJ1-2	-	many	TGTGCCAGCAGCTCGGACAGCAACTATGGCTACACCTTC	CASSSDSNYGYTF
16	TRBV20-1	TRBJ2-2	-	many	TGCAGTGCTAGAGATCTGGGGGGGGGCCGGGCCGGGGAGCTGTTTTTT	CSARDLGGGRAGELFF
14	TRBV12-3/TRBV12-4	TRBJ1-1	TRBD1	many	TGTGCCAGCACCCCGACAGGGATGAACACTGAAGCTTTCTTT	CASTPTGMNTEAFF
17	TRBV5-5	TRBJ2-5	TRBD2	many	TGTGCCAGCAGTACGGGACTAGCGGGGGGATACCAAGAGACCCAGTACTTC	CASSTGLAGGYQETQYF